These T cell receptor beta chains were read from a single sample in a study of blood T cell repertoires in COVID-19. Measured with immunoSEQ multiplex PCR; TCRdb has only the in-frame clones, and not every one. Of some 50,000 clones listed, about 87% are singletons. The sequencing sample was made of peripheral blood. These receptors all come from a human donor in a cohort sampled during active COVID-19. CDR3s include the opening cysteine and the closing phenylalanine or tryptophan. D genes are given only for firm matches. For some rows the clone size is stated as once, few or many, or as a class when expanded; others skip it.

J: TRBJ1-4; D: -; V: TRBV15; size: -; DNA: TGTGCCACCAGCCGGGATTATAATGAAAAACTGTTTTTT; CDR3: CATSRDYNEKLFF
J: TRBJ2-1; D: -; V: TRBV11-3; size: -; DNA: TGTGCCAGCAGCTTAGAGGGGAGTCCCTACAATGAGCAGTTCTTC; CDR3: CASSLEGSPYNEQFF
J: TRBJ2-7; D: -; V: TRBV30; size: once; DNA: TGTGCCTGGAGGGGACAGTCGGGGGCTAGCTACGAGCAGTACTTC; CDR3: CAWRGQSGASYEQYF
J: TRBJ2-7; D: -; V: TRBV5-1; size: -; DNA: TGCGCCAGCAGCATACAAATAAGCTCCTACGAGCAGTACTTC; CDR3: CASSIQISSYEQYF
J: TRBJ2-1; D: TRBD2; V: TRBV2; size: -; DNA: TGTGCCAGCAGGGAACAGACTAGCGGGGTTCAGTTCTTC; CDR3: CASREQTSGVQFF
J: TRBJ1-2; D: TRBD1; V: TRBV7-8; size: few; DNA: TGTGCCAGCAGCTTGGGACAGAAAGCTAACTATGGCTACACCTTC; CDR3: CASSLGQKANYGYTF
J: TRBJ1-5; D: -; V: TRBV28; size: -; DNA: TGTGCCAGCAGTTTTATGCGGCAGCCCCAGCATTTT; CDR3: CASSFMRQPQHF
J: TRBJ2-7; D: TRBD2; V: TRBV6-4; size: -; DNA: TGTGCCAGCAGTGAACCCACTAGCGGGAGCTACGAGCAGTACTTC; CDR3: CASSEPTSGSYEQYF
J: TRBJ2-7; D: -; V: TRBV12-3/TRBV12-4; size: -; DNA: TGTGCCAGCAGTTTCGGCAGGGCCTACGAGCAGTACTTC; CDR3: CASSFGRAYEQYF
J: TRBJ2-1; D: TRBD2; V: TRBV4-3; size: -; DNA: TGCGCCAGCAGCCAAGAGAATCTAGCGGGCCACAATGAGCAGTTCTTC; CDR3: CASSQENLAGHNEQFF
J: TRBJ2-7; D: -; V: TRBV11-2; size: -; DNA: TGTGCCAGCAGCTTACGAGAACGGGAGATAAACGAGCAGTACTTC; CDR3: CASSLREREINEQYF
J: TRBJ1-3; D: TRBD1; V: TRBV29-1; size: -; DNA: TGCAGCGCTGGGGACAGAACCCGAAACACCATATATTTT; CDR3: CSAGDRTRNTIYF
J: TRBJ2-5; D: -; V: TRBV7-2; size: -; DNA: TGTGCCAGCAGCCCCCGCGGTTTACAAGAGACCCAGTACTTC; CDR3: CASSPRGLQETQYF
J: TRBJ1-2; D: -; V: TRBV28; size: -; DNA: TGTGCCACCGGACCTGGGGGCGCAAATACGGCTGGCTACACCTTC; CDR3: CATGPGGANTAGYTF
J: TRBJ2-2; D: TRBD2; V: TRBV4-2; size: -; DNA: TGTGCCAGCAGCCAAACTAGCGGGTACACCGGGGAGCTGTTTTTT; CDR3: CASSQTSGYTGELFF
J: TRBJ2-1; D: -; V: TRBV3-1/TRBV3-2; size: -; DNA: TGTGCCAGCAGCCTTCGACAGTGGGCCTACAATGAGCAGTTCTTC; CDR3: CASSLRQWAYNEQFF
J: TRBJ2-5; D: -; V: TRBV7-2; size: -; DNA: TGTGCCAGCAGCACGACGGGAGCCCCCAAGACCCAGTACTTC; CDR3: CASSTTGAPKTQYF
J: TRBJ2-5; D: -; V: TRBV5-4; size: -; DNA: TGTGCCAGCAGCTTTAAGGGGGAAGAGACCCAGTACTTC; CDR3: CASSFKGEETQYF
J: TRBJ2-2; D: TRBD2; V: TRBV11-3; size: -; DNA: TGTGCCAGCACCCTTGGCGGGGGCACCGGGGAGCTGTTTTTT; CDR3: CASTLGGGTGELFF
J: TRBJ2-7; D: TRBD1; V: TRBV28; size: -; DNA: TGTGCCAGCAGTTTAGCAGGACAGGGGGGTATCGAGCAGTACTTC; CDR3: CASSLAGQGGIEQYF
J: TRBJ1-6; D: TRBD1; V: TRBV6-5; size: -; DNA: TGTGCCAGCAGAACAGGGGGCTGGTCACCCCTCCACTTT; CDR3: CASRTGGWSPLHF
J: TRBJ2-3; D: TRBD1; V: TRBV19; size: -; DNA: TGTGCCAGTAGAGCCGGGACAGGGCTCGTAGATACGCAGTATTTT; CDR3: CASRAGTGLVDTQYF
J: TRBJ1-1; D: -; V: TRBV9; size: -; DNA: TGTGCCAGCAGCGCTACGGGCCAAGGGGACACTGAAGCTTTCTTT; CDR3: CASSATGQGDTEAFF
J: TRBJ2-4; D: -; V: TRBV16; size: -; DNA: TGTGCCAGCAGCCAATCTGGGTTGAGGAACATTCAGTACTTC; CDR3: CASSQSGLRNIQYF
J: TRBJ1-3; D: -; V: TRBV5-6; size: -; DNA: TGTGCCAGCAACCTTTCCCCGACAGGCTCTGGAAACACCATATATTTT; CDR3: CASNLSPTGSGNTIYF
J: TRBJ1-5; D: -; V: TRBV28; size: few; DNA: TGTGCCAGCAGATCGCCGAGCCAGCCCCAGCATTTT; CDR3: CASRSPSQPQHF
J: TRBJ1-6; D: TRBD1; V: TRBV15; size: -; DNA: TGTGCCACCAGCAGAGATTCGGGACAGAATTCACCCCTCCACTTT; CDR3: CATSRDSGQNSPLHF
J: TRBJ2-3; D: -; V: TRBV11-2; size: -; DNA: TGTGCCAGCAGCTTAGGGGTCTTCGGCGGCAGCACAGATACGCAGTATTTT; CDR3: CASSLGVFGGSTDTQYF
J: TRBJ1-5; D: -; V: TRBV2; size: -; DNA: TGTGCCAGCAGTGACAGGGTAGGGAATCAGCCCCAGCATTTT; CDR3: CASSDRVGNQPQHF
J: TRBJ2-7; D: TRBD2; V: TRBV15; size: -; DNA: TGTGCCACCAGCAGGAGTTTAGCGGGGTCCTACGAGCAGTACTTC; CDR3: CATSRSLAGSYEQYF
J: TRBJ2-7; D: -; V: TRBV27; size: -; DNA: TGTGCCAGCAGTTTACTTGCGGGAAACTACGAGCAGTACTTC; CDR3: CASSLLAGNYEQYF
J: TRBJ2-5; D: TRBD2; V: TRBV10-3; size: -; DNA: TGTGCCATCAGGGGGTCGGCGGGAGGGCCCGGAGAGACCCAGTACTTC; CDR3: CAIRGSAGGPGETQYF
J: TRBJ2-2; D: -; V: TRBV9; size: few; DNA: TGTGCCAGCAGCGTAGCTACCGGGGAGCTGTTTTTT; CDR3: CASSVATGELFF
J: TRBJ2-1; D: TRBD2; V: TRBV11-2; size: -; DNA: TGTGCCAGCAGCTTAGCCCTAGCGGAGTACAATGAGCAGTTCTTC; CDR3: CASSLALAEYNEQFF
J: TRBJ2-1; D: -; V: TRBV6-5; size: once; DNA: TGTGCCAGCAGTTTAATGGACAGCTCCTACAATGAGCAGTTCTTC; CDR3: CASSLMDSSYNEQFF
J: TRBJ1-2; D: TRBD1; V: TRBV30; size: -; DNA: TGTGCCTGGAGGATGGGCAGGGGGATTGGCGGCTACACCTTC; CDR3: CAWRMGRGIGGYTF
J: TRBJ2-7; D: TRBD1; V: TRBV27; size: -; DNA: TGTGCCAGCCGACAGGGGGGTTCATACGAGCAGTACTTC; CDR3: CASRQGGSYEQYF
J: TRBJ1-2; D: -; V: TRBV28; size: -; DNA: TGTGCCAGCGTATCTGAGAGGGGGGGAGGGGCCCTAGCGGCCCTTTTTTCCTATGGCTACACCTTC; CDR3: CASVSERGGGALAALFSYGYTF
J: TRBJ2-7; D: -; V: TRBV14; size: -; DNA: TGTGCCAGCAGCCAAGTAATGGCAGGGCCCTACGAGCAGTACTTC; CDR3: CASSQVMAGPYEQYF
J: TRBJ1-5; D: -; V: TRBV29-1; size: -; DNA: TGCAGCGTTGGGGAGAACGACAATCAGCCCCAGCATTTT; CDR3: CSVGENDNQPQHF
J: TRBJ2-7; D: TRBD1; V: TRBV3-1/TRBV3-2; size: -; DNA: TGTGCCAGCAGCCAGACAGGGGGCTACTCCTACGAGCAGTACTTC; CDR3: CASSQTGGYSYEQYF
J: TRBJ2-7; D: TRBD2; V: TRBV15; size: -; DNA: TGTGCCACCAGCAGCCCAGGGGGGCTAGCGGGAGGGTCTTCCTACGAGCAGTACTTC; CDR3: CATSSPGGLAGGSSYEQYF